This entry lists 2 T cell receptor beta chains sequenced from one sample in a study of cytomegalovirus exposure and HLA in healthy donors. Primers included in the PCR were 60 Vbeta and 13 Jbeta primers. Here immunoSEQ multiplex PCR was the method, and the copy in TCRdb shows in-frame clones only, minus some. The sample records around 120,000 clones, less than 85% being singletons. The sample comprised PBMCs. These receptors came from a man over 45 in good health and CMV-seropositive.

The rearrangement links TRBV9 to TRBJ2-2; D possibly corresponds to TRBD2 (5 bases). CDR1 is SGDLS, CDR2 YYNGEE, per germline. This CDR3 spans 15 amino acids. V shed 1 base and J shed 3 bases, with 10 bases lying between them. The DNA of the CDR3 is TGTGCCAGCAGCGTATGGGGAGAAGACACCGGGGAGCTGTTTTTT. This gives the protein CASSVWGEDTGELFF.

A word on this clone: One end of the junction varies from germline; a read error may be responsible. The chain has TRBV7-9 and TRBJ1-2; the D gene is possibly TRBD1 (5 bases). CDR3 size: 13 residues. The germline V gene has CDR1 SEHNR and CDR2 FQNEAQ (reference sequence). DNA of the CDR3: TGTTCCAGCAGCCCCCCAGGGTTGCGCGGCTACACCTTC. Its translation: CSSSPPGLRGYTF.